What follows is one TCR beta chain and its context. The entry originates in a study of blood T cells in healthy people across ages. Primers used in a second PCR of about 6 to 11 cycles were a sample-barcoded 5' primer and a J-beta primer mix. TCRdb fed the 5' RACE reads into MiXCR, producing one record per CDR3 protein. This table has 780,000 or so distinct CDR3 sequences, 20% to 25% appearing once. These same records also appear under a second study, on T cells of mothers and their children.

Sequenced: blood. The origin of this receptor is a boy between 10 and 17 years old in good health.

The CDR3 DNA is TGCAGCGTTGAAGTGGGTGACAGGGTGAATGAAAAACTGTTTTTT. Translation gives CSVEVGDRVNEKLFF. The rearrangement uses TRBV29-1 and TRBJ1-4; 7 nucleotides match TRBD1. The trim removed 1 base at V and 5 bases at J, leaving 7 bases unmatched. This CDR3 has 15 residues. Germline CDR1 reads SQVTM; CDR2 reads ANQGSEA.